What follows are 31 T cell receptor beta chains derived from one specimen sequenced in a study of T cell changes during pregnancy in multiple sclerosis. The table came from immunoSEQ multiplex PCR; TCRdb's copy has only in-frame clones and leaves some out. The sample gives some 64,000 clones, 75% to 95% of which show up once; 2.3% is in the top ten. Sequenced here: peripheral blood, sampled in the first trimester of pregnancy. The receptors stem from a female donor with multiple sclerosis, enrolled in a pregnancy study.

The rearrangement joins TRBV10-3 to TRBJ1-5, with 7 bases identical to TRBD1. This CDR3 has 14 amino acids. With V trimmed by 6 bases and J by 6 bases, 8 bases remained unmatched. CDR1 is ENHRY, CDR2 SYGVKD, per germline. The DNA of the CDR3 is TGTGCCATCAGAGAGGAGGGGACAGCTCAGCCCCAGCATTTT. Encoded protein: CAIREEGTAQPQHF.

The chain recombines TRBV19 with TRBJ1-5, with TRBD1 as a possible D gene (5 bases). The V end lost 6 bases, the J end lost 1 base, and 7 bases lay between the germline ends. The germline gives CDR1 LNHDA, CDR2 SQIVND (reference sequence). The CDR3 length is 13 residues. In DNA form, the CDR3 reads TGTGCCAGTAGGAAGGGGAGCAATCAGCCCCAGCATTTT. It translates to CASRKGSNQPQHF.

The J gene is TRBJ1-1, the V gene TRBV27, with D possibly matching TRBD1 (5 bases). This CDR3 has 16 residues. V gave up 4 bases and J gave up 1 base, with 16 bases separating them. The germline gives CDR1 MNHEY, CDR2 SMNVEV (reference sequence). DNA for the CDR3: TGTGCCAGCAGTTCTGCTCCCCCAGGGTGGAACACTGAAGCTTTCTTT. Protein: CASSSAPPGWNTEAFF.

This clone has a handful of counts. The CDR3 bases are TGTGCCAGCACCCTAACCACAGGGGGAGGAGACGAGCAGTACTTC. Translation: CASTLTTGGGDEQYF. This rearrangement joins TRBV2 to TRBJ2-7; 8 nucleotides match TRBD1. Unmatched junction bases numbered 13, after V lost 7 bases and J lost 5 bases. This CDR3 is built from 15 residues. The germline CDR1 and CDR2 sequences are SNHLY and FYNNEI.

The rearrangement links TRBV28 to TRBJ2-1; 14 bases map to TRBD2. V lost 6 bases and J lost 6; bases outside the gene matches: 7. The germline V gene encodes CDR1 MDHEN and CDR2 SYDVKM. There are 16 residues in the CDR3. CDR3 nucleotides: TGTGCCAGCAGGCCGGGACTAGCGGGAGCTCGCAATGAGCAGTTCTTC. Translating it yields CASRPGLAGARNEQFF.

The chain carries TRBV6-1 and TRBJ2-7, with TRBD2 as a possible D gene (7 bases). This CDR3 has 13 residues. V lost 5 bases and J 6 bases, leaving 14 bases between the germline ends. The germline V gene encodes CDR1 MNHNS and CDR2 SASEGT. This CDR3 is CASSKGEGGEQYF. The DNA of the CDR3 is TGTGCCAGCAGTAAGGGGGAGGGGGGCGAGCAGTACTTC.

The chain combines TRBV5-1 with TRBJ2-7, with 7 bases matching TRBD1. Per the germline V gene, CDR1 is SGHRS and CDR2 is YFSETQ. The junction had 9 bases not matched to a gene; V was cut back by 2 bases and J by 7 bases. The CDR3 loop spans 14 amino acids. CDR3 coding DNA: TGCGCCAGCAGCTTAGGGGACAGTCCTCGGGAGCAGTACTTC. Translation gives CASSLGDSPREQYF.

The V and J genes are TRBV29-1 and TRBJ1-1; unclear D gene. The CDR3 is 11 residues long. Germline V gene data show CDR1 as SQVTM and CDR2 as ANQGSEA. V was clipped by 5 bases and J by 7 bases, with 11 bases between them. Here the CDR3 DNA reads TGCAGCGTTTACTCTCACCGTGAAGCTTTCTTT. Residues: CSVYSHREAFF.

In its sample, this clone was seen a few times. The chain couples TRBV19 to TRBJ1-2, with TRBD1 identical over 10 bases. The CDR3 spans 16 residues. Germline V lookup: CDR1 LNHDA, CDR2 SQIVND (reference sequence). V shed 8 bases, J shed 7 bases, and the junction held 16 bases outside the gene matches. CDR3 in amino acids: CASWPGTGVSSGGYTF. CDR3 bases: TGTGCCAGTTGGCCGGGGACAGGGGTTTCATCTGGTGGCTACACCTTC.

The V and J genes are TRBV19 and TRBJ1-5; D is undetermined. Germline loops: CDR1 LNHDA, CDR2 SQIVND (reference sequence). The CDR3 consists of 14 residues. Trimming removed 4 bases from V and 5 bases from J, with 12 bases in between. The CDR3 nucleotides are TGTGCCAGTAGTAACGGAGGGAACCATCAGCCCCAGCATTTT. Translating gives CASSNGGNHQPQHF.

The chain employs TRBV18 and TRBJ2-5, with D possibly matching TRBD2 (5 bases). Trimming stripped 3 bases from V and 2 bases from J, with 13 bases between. This CDR3 region has 15 residues. Germline loops: CDR1 KGHSH, CDR2 LQKENI. CDR3 loop: CASSPQRRLQETQYF. As DNA, the CDR3 is TGTGCCAGCTCACCGCAGCGGAGGCTACAAGAGACCCAGTACTTC.

The V gene is TRBV2, the J gene TRBJ1-4; 7 bases agree with TRBD1. Germline V gene lookup returns CDR1 SNHLY and CDR2 FYNNEI. J lost 6 bases, V lost 8 bases, and 9 bases had no gene match. The CDR3 extends over 14 amino acids. The CDR3 here is CASLMDRSHEKLFF. The CDR3 DNA reads TGTGCCAGCCTGATGGACAGGAGCCATGAAAAACTGTTTTTT.

This chain connects TRBV14 to TRBJ2-3, with 8 bases lining up with TRBD1. After removal of 1 base from V and 1 base from J, the junction contained 1 base not matched to a gene. In germline, CDR1 is SGHDN, CDR2 FVKESK. The CDR3 contains 15 residues. CDR3 protein: CASSQVTGGTDTQYF. The CDR3, as DNA: TGTGCCAGCAGCCAAGTGACAGGGGGCACAGATACGCAGTATTTT. Looking up the rest from reference TRBV14 and TRBJ2-3 gives the full variable domain: EAGVTQFPSHSVIEKGQTVTLRCDPISGHDNLYWYRRVMGKEIKFLLHFVKESKQDESGMPNNRFLAERTGGTYSTLKVQPAELEDSGVYFCASSQVTGGTDTQYFGPGTRLTVL.

The chain has TRBV10-1 and TRBJ2-1, with D possibly matching TRBD1 (6 bases). V was clipped by 5 bases and J by 6 bases, with 11 bases between them. Germline V gene lookup returns CDR1 WNHNN and CDR2 SYGVQD (reference sequence). The CDR3 totals 13 residues. DNA for the CDR3: TGCGCCAGCAGTAACAGGGTAGGCAATGAGCAGTTCTTC. Its translation is CASSNRVGNEQFF.

The chain couples TRBV5-1 to TRBJ1-1, with 7 bases lining up with TRBD1. V trimming: 5 bases; J trimming: 1 base; junction bases outside the gene matches: 5. Germline CDR1 reads SGHRS; CDR2 reads YFSETQ. This CDR3 has 14 amino acids. Here the CDR3 DNA reads TGCGCCAGCAGACTGGGACAGACGAACACTGAAGCTTTCTTT. Protein: CASRLGQTNTEAFF. The full variable domain, its missing parts supplied by reference TRBV5-1 and TRBJ1-1, is KAGVTQTPRYLIKTRGQQVTLSCSPISGHRSVSWYQQTPGQGLQFLFEYFSETQRNKGNFPGRFSGRQFSNSRSEMNVSTLELGDSALYLCASRLGQTNTEAFFGQGTRLTVV.

This chain uses TRBV19 with TRBJ2-7; 7 bases fit TRBD2. Germline CDR1 reads LNHDA; CDR2 reads SQIVND (reference sequence). This CDR3 region has 13 residues. The junction had 5 bases not matched to a gene; V was cut back by 6 bases and J by 3 bases. In DNA, the CDR3 is TGTGCCAGTAGCCCGGGGGGATACTACGAGCAGTACTTC. This gives the protein CASSPGGYYEQYF.

The chain recombines TRBV30 with TRBJ1-4; 9 bases map to TRBD1. This CDR3 contains 15 residues. Germline CDR1 and CDR2: GTSNPN and SVGIG (reference sequence). Unmatched junction bases numbered 7, after V lost 0 bases and J lost 8 bases. The CDR3 bases are TGTGCCTGGAGTGTACGGAGAGGGACAGGGGAAAAACTGTTTTTT. Residues: CAWSVRRGTGEKLFF.

The chain carries TRBV6-1 and TRBJ1-1, with D possibly being TRBD1 (6 bases). The germline V gene encodes CDR1 MNHNS and CDR2 SASEGT. The CDR3 is made up of 14 amino acids. Trimming cost V 5 bases and J 7 bases, with 17 bases left between them. The CDR3 region has the DNA TGTGCCAGCAGTTGGAACAGGGAGGGCGGTGAAGCTTTCTTT. Translation: CASSWNREGGEAFF.

The chain recombines TRBV11-3 with TRBJ2-3, with D tentatively TRBD2 (5 bases). The germline V gene encodes CDR1 SGHNT and CDR2 YENEEA. The CDR3 spans 14 residues. Trimming stripped 5 bases from V and 3 bases from J, with 12 bases between. The CDR3 DNA reads TGTGCCAGCAGCGGCGGGCAGGTTACAGATACGCAGTATTTT. This sequence encodes CASSGGQVTDTQYF.

The rearrangement links TRBV9 to TRBJ2-1; 7 positions agree with TRBD1. In germline, CDR1 is SGDLS, CDR2 YYNGEE. The CDR3 is 14 amino acids. Unmatched junction bases numbered 6, after V lost 3 bases and J lost 6 bases. Written as DNA, the CDR3 is TGTGCCAGCAGCGGGGGGACAGCTTTCAATGAGCAGTTCTTC. Encoded protein: CASSGGTAFNEQFF.

J is TRBJ1-1 and V is TRBV7-9, with TRBD1 identical over 7 bases. Germline V gene lookup returns CDR1 SEHNR and CDR2 FQNEAQ (reference sequence). The trim removed 5 bases at V and 5 bases at J, leaving 8 bases unmatched. The CDR3 is 14 residues long. This CDR3 is CASSLRQGRTEAFF. CDR3 in DNA: TGTGCCAGCAGCCTGCGACAGGGTCGAACTGAAGCTTTCTTT.

The chain uses TRBV30 and TRBJ2-3; D may be TRBD1 (6 bases). V lost 0 bases and J lost 0, with 7 bases in between. CDR3 length equals 14 residues. Germline CDR1 reads GTSNPN; CDR2 reads SVGIG (reference sequence). The CDR3 bases are TGTGCCTGGAGTGTAGGACAGAGCACAGATACGCAGTATTTT. This translates into CAWSVGQSTDTQYF.

The chain has TRBV10-3 and TRBJ1-2; D might be TRBD1 (5 bases). With 3 bases removed from V and 3 bases from J, the gap between germline ends came to 11 bases. The CDR3 runs 14 residues. The germline V gene encodes CDR1 ENHRY and CDR2 SYGVKD. CDR3 protein: CAISDSRVDYGYTF. The CDR3 DNA follows: TGTGCCATCAGTGATAGCAGGGTGGACTATGGCTACACCTTC.

In regard to this clone: At one boundary the junction diverges from the germline segment, which might be a read error. The same CDR3 arises from other DNA sequences in this sample as well. The genes are TRBV6-5 and TRBJ2-7; perhaps TRBD1 as D (5 bases). Germline lookup yields CDR1 MNHEY and CDR2 SVGAGI. The CDR3 contains 14 residues. The CDR3 is CASSYSIQGDEQYF. DNA of the CDR3: TGTGCCAGCAGTTACTCGATCCAGGGTGACGAGCAGTACTTT.

This sequence joins TRBV11-2 and TRBJ2-7; TRBD2 matches at 7 bases. J was trimmed by 3 bases and V by 3 bases; bases with no gene match: 5. The CDR3 is 14 amino acids. Germline values: CDR1 SGHAT, CDR2 FQNNGV. CDR3 loop: CASSFWGTNYEQYF. For the CDR3, the DNA is TGTGCCAGCAGCTTTTGGGGGACTAACTACGAGCAGTACTTC.

This clone was observed once. The gene calls are TRBV27 and TRBJ1-2, with D perhaps TRBD1 (6 bases). The CDR3 loop spans 13 amino acids. Trimming took 2 bases from V and 4 from J, leaving 8 bases between them. The germline V gene has CDR1 MNHEY and CDR2 SMNVEV (reference sequence). The CDR3 nucleotides are TGTGCCAGCAGTTTAGGGGGGGCCTATGGCTACACCTTC. The encoded protein is CASSLGGAYGYTF.

The chain links TRBV19 to TRBJ2-1; D is possibly TRBD2 (5 bases). Germline V gives CDR1 LNHDA, CDR2 SQIVND (reference sequence). The CDR3 has 12 residues. CDR3 sequence reads: CAQNLALDEQFF. DNA of the CDR3: TGTGCTCAAAACCTAGCTTTGGACGAGCAGTTCTTC. The whole variable domain, remainder taken from reference TRBV19 and TRBJ2-1, is DGGITQSPKYLFRKEGQNVTLSCEQNLNHDAMYWYRQDPGQGLRLIYYSQIVNDFQKGDIAEGYSVSREKKESFPLTVTSAQKNPTAFYLCAQNLALDEQFFGPGTRLTVL.

The CDR3, as DNA: TGCGCCAGCAGCTTGTCTGGACAGATGTATGGCTACACCTTC. It specifies CASSLSGQMYGYTF. The V call is TRBV5-1, the J call TRBJ1-2; TRBD1 is a possible D gene (6 bases). The germline gives CDR1 SGHRS, CDR2 YFSETQ. The CDR3 extends over 14 amino acids. The V end lost 1 base, the J end lost 5 bases, and 12 bases lay between the germline ends.

This chain connects TRBV19 to TRBJ2-2, with 11 bases aligning to TRBD2. Germline V CDR1 and CDR2: LNHDA, SQIVND (reference sequence). Trimming cost V 4 bases and J 5 bases; bases outside gene matches: 6. The CDR3 is 16 residues long. The CDR3 coding sequence is TGTGCCAGTAGTAACCGACTAGCGGGAAGTACCGGGGAGCTGTTTTTT. Its translation: CASSNRLAGSTGELFF. Drawing the rest from reference TRBV19 and TRBJ2-2, the complete variable domain is DGGITQSPKYLFRKEGQNVTLSCEQNLNHDAMYWYRQDPGQGLRLIYYSQIVNDFQKGDIAEGYSVSREKKESFPLTVTSAQKNPTAFYLCASSNRLAGSTGELFFGEGSRLTVL.

V is TRBV5-1 and J is TRBJ2-1, with TRBD2 identical over 9 bases. The CDR3 is 16 amino acids. V dropped 4 bases and J dropped 7; count of bases not matched to a gene: 12. Germline V lookup: CDR1 SGHRS, CDR2 YFSETQ. The CDR3 DNA reads as TGCGCCAGCAGCGGCTTCGGTAGCGGGAGAATGAATGAGCAGTTCTTC. Its protein product is CASSGFGSGRMNEQFF.

This chain links TRBV11-1 with TRBJ2-7; D is possibly TRBD2 (6 bases). Looked up from germline, CDR1 is SGHAT and CDR2 is FQDESV (reference sequence). This CDR3 comprises 14 residues. The V and J ends lost 5 bases and 2 bases respectively, with 13 bases between them. The CDR3 is CASSRSGDTYEQYF. The CDR3 DNA reads as TGTGCCAGCAGCCGGTCGGGGGATACCTACGAGCAGTACTTC.